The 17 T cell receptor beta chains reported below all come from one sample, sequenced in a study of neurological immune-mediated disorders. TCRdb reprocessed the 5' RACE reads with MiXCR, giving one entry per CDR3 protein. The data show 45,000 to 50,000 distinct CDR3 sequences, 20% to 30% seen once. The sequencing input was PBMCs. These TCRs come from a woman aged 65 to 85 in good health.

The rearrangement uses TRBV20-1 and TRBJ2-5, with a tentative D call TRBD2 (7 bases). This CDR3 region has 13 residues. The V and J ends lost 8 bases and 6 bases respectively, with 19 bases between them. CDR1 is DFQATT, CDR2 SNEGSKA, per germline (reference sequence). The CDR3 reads CSFRDGGQKTQYF. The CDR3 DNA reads TGCAGTTTTAGAGACGGGGGGCAAAAGACCCAGTACTTC.

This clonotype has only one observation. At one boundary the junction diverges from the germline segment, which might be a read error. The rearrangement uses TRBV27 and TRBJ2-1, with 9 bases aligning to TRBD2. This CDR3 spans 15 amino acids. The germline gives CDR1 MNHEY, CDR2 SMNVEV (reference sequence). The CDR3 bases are TGTGCCAGCAGTTCAAGTAGGCTAGCGGGGAATGATCAGTTCTTC. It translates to CASSSSRLAGNDQFF.

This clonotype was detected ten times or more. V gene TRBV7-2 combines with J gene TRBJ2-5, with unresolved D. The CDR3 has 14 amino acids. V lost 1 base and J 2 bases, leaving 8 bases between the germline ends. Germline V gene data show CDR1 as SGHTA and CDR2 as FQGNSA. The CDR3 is CASSLGLVQETQYF. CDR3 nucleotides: TGTGCCAGCAGCTTAGGTCTAGTGCAAGAGACCCAGTACTTC.

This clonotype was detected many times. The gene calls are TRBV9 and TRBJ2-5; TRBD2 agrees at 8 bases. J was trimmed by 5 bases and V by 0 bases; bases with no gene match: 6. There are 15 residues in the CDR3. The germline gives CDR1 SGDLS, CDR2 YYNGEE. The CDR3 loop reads CASSVAPTSEETQYF. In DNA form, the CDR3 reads TGTGCCAGCAGCGTAGCCCCGACTAGCGAGGAGACCCAGTACTTC.

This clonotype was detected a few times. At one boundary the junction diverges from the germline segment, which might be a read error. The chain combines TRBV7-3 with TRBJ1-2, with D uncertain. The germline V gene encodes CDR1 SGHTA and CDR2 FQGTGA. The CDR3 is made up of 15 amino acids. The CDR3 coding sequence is TGTGCCAACAGCTTAACGCCAGCGGAAATAGTAGGCTACACCTTC. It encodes CANSLTPAEIVGYTF.

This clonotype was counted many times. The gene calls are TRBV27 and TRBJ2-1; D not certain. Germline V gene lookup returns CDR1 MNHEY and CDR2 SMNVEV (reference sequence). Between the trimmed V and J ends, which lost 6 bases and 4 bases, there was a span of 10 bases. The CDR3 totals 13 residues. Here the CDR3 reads CASRRGRYNEQFF. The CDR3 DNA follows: TGTGCCAGCAGGCGCGGACGGTACAATGAGCAGTTCTTC.

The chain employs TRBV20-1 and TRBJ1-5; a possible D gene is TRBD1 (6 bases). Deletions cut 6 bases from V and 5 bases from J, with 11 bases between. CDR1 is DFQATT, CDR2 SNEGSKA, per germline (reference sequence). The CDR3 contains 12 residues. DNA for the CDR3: TGCAGTGCCCGGGGGGGCGATCAGCCCCAGCATTTT. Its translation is CSARGGDQPQHF.

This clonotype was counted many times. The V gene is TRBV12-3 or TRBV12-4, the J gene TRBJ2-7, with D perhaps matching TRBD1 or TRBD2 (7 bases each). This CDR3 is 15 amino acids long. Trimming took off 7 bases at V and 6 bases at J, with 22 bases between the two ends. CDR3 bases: TGTGCCAGCACCCTTTACGGGGGGACAGTTAGCGAGCAGTACTTC. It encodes CASTLYGGTVSEQYF.

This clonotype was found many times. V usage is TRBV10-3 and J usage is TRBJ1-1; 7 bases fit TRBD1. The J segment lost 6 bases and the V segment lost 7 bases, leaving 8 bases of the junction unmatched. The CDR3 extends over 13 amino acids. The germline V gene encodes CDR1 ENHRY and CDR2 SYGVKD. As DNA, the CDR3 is TGTGCCATCAAAGACGGACAGGAGGCTGAAGCTTTCTTT. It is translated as CAIKDGQEAEAFF.

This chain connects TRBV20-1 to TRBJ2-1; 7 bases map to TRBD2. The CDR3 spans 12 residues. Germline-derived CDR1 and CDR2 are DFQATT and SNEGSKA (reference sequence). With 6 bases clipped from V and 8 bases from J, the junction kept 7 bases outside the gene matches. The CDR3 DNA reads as TGCAGTGCCTCCCTAGCGGTCGATGAGCAGTTCTTC. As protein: CSASLAVDEQFF.

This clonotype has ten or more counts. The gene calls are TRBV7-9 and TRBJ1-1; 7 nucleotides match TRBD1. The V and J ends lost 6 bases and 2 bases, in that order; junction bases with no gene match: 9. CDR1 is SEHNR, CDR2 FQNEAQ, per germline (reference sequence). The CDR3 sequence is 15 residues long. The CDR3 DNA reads TGTGCCAGCAGACCCTTTGACAGGGCAAACACTGAAGCTTTCTTT. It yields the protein CASRPFDRANTEAFF.

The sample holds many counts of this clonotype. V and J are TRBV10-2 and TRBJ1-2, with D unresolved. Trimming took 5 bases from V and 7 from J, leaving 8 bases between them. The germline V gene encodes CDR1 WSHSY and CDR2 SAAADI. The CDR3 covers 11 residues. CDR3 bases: TGCGCCAGCAGTAGAGGGAGTGGCTACACCTTC. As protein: CASSRGSGYTF.

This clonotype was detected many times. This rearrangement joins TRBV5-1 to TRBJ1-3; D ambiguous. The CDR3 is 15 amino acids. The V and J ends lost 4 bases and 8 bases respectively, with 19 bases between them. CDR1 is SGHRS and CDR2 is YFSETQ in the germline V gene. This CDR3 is CASSDGLGSVDTIYF. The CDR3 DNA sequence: TGCGCCAGCAGCGACGGACTGGGGTCGGTGGACACCATATATTTT. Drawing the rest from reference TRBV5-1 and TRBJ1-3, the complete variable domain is KAGVTQTPRYLIKTRGQQVTLSCSPISGHRSVSWYQQTPGQGLQFLFEYFSETQRNKGNFPGRFSGRQFSNSRSEMNVSTLELGDSALYLCASSDGLGSVDTIYFGEGSWLTVV.

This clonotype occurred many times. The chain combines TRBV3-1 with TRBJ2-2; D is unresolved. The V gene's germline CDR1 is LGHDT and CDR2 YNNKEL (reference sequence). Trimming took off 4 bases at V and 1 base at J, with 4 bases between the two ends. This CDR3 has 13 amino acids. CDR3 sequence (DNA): TGTGCCAGCAGCCCAGGGAACACCGGGGAGCTGTTTTTT. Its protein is CASSPGNTGELFF.

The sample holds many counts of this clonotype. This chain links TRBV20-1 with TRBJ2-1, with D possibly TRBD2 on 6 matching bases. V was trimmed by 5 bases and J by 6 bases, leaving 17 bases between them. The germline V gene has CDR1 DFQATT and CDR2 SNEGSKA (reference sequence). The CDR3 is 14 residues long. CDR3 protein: CSAVTGGRTNEQFF. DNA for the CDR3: TGCAGTGCTGTAACTGGGGGGAGGACCAATGAGCAGTTCTTC.

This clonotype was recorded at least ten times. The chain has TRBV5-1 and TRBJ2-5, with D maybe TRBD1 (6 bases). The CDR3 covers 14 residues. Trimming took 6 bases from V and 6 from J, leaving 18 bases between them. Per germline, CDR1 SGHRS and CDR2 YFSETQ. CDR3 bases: TGCGCCAGCACCCCTCTCAGGGGTCCGAAGACCCAGTACTTC. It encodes CASTPLRGPKTQYF.

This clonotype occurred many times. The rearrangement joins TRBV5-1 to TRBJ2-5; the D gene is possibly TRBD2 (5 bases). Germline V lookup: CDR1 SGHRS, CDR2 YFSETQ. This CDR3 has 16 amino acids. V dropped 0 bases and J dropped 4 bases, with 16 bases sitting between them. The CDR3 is CASSLAAGRPPETQYF. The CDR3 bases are TGCGCCAGCAGCTTGGCCGCGGGCCGACCTCCAGAGACCCAGTACTTC.